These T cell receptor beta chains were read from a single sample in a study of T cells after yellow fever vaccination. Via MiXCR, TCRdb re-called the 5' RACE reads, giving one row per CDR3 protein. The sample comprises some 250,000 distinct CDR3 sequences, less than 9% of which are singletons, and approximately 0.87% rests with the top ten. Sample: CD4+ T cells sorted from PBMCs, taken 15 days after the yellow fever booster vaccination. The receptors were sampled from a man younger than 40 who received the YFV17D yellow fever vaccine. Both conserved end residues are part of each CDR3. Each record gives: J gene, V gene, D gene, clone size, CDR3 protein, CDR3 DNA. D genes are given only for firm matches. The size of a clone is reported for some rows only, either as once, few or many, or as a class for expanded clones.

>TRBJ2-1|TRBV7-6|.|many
CASSFPLNEQFF
TGTGCCAGCAGCTTCCCCCTAAATGAGCAGTTCTTC
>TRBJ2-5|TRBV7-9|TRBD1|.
CASSLGDRGLRETQYF
TGTGCCAGCAGCTTAGGGGACAGGGGCCTCCGAGAGACCCAGTACTTC
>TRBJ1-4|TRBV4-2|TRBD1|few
CASSPGGKGNEKLFF
TGTGCCAGCAGCCCAGGGGGCAAGGGCAATGAAAAACTGTTTTTT
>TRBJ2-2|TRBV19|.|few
CASSIERTAPELFF
TGTGCCAGTAGTATCGAGAGAACCGCGCCGGAGCTGTTTTTT
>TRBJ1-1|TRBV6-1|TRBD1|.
CASGGTGPIYTEAFF
TGTGCCAGCGGCGGGACAGGTCCTATATACACTGAAGCTTTCTTT
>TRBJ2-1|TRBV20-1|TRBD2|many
CSARWSGRGYNEQFF
TGCAGTGCTAGATGGAGCGGGAGGGGCTACAATGAGCAGTTCTTC
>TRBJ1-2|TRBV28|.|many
CASSRRQQGLWGYTF
TGTGCCAGCAGTAGAAGACAACAGGGCCTGTGGGGCTACACCTTC
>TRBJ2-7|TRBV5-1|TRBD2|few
CASSLGTGTSSYEQYF
TGCGCCAGCAGCTTGGGGACCGGGACTAGCAGCTACGAGCAGTACTTC
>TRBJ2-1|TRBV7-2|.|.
CDSSLFTATADEQFF
TGTGACAGCAGCTTATTTACGGCGACAGCCGATGAGCAGTTCTTC
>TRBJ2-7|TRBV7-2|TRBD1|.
CASSITGGYEQYF
TGTGCCAGCAGCATAACAGGGGGCTACGAGCAGTACTTC
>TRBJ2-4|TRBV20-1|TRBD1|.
CSAPRTGLAKNIQYF
TGCAGTGCTCCACGGACAGGGCTAGCCAAAAACATTCAGTACTTC
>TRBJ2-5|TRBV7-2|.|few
CASSLRGDEETQYF
TGTGCCAGCAGCTTACGAGGAGACGAAGAGACCCAGTACTTC
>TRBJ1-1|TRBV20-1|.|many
CSARGGRMNTEAFF
TGCAGTGCCCGAGGGGGGCGGATGAACACTGAAGCTTTCTTT
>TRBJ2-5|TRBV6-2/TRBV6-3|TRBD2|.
CASSYGGLAVNTQETQYF
TGTGCCAGCAGTTACGGCGGACTAGCGGTAAACACCCAAGAGACCCAGTACTTC
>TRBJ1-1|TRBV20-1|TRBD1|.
CSAPIRTGGNTEAFF
TGCAGTGCTCCCATACGGACAGGGGGGAACACTGAAGCTTTCTTT
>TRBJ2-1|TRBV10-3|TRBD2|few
CAIRGADGTGGNEQFF
TGTGCCATCCGGGGAGCGGATGGAACCGGGGGGAATGAGCAGTTCTTC
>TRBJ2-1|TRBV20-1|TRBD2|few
CSARDFSGRTSYNEQFF
TGCAGTGCTAGAGATTTTAGCGGGAGGACCTCCTACAATGAGCAGTTCTTC
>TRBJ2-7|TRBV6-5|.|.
CASSYSTRGSNEQYF
TGTGCCAGCAGTTACTCGACCCGGGGCAGCAACGAGCAGTACTTC
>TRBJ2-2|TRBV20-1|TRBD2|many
CSARLAGRDTGELFF
TGCAGTGCTAGATTAGCGGGGAGGGACACCGGGGAGCTGTTTTTT
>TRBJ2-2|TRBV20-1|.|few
CSARRSAAGELFF
TGCAGTGCTAGAAGGAGTGCCGCTGGGGAGCTGTTTTTT
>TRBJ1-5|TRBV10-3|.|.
CAISDFNQPQHF
TGTGCCATCAGTGATTTCAATCAGCCCCAGCATTTT
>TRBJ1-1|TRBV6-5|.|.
CASSYRALQMNTEAFF
TGTGCCAGCAGTTACAGGGCCTTACAAATGAACACTGAAGCTTTCTTT
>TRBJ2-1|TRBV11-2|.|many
CASSSANEQFF
TGTGCCAGCAGCTCCGCCAATGAGCAGTTCTTC
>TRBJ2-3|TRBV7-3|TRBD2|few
CASSPGLAFFTDTQYF
TGTGCCAGCAGCCCCGGACTAGCGTTCTTCACAGATACGCAGTATTTT
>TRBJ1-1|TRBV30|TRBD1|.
CAWSVFQGGTEAFF
TGTGCCTGGAGTGTATTCCAGGGGGGGACTGAAGCTTTCTTT
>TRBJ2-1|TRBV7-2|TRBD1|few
CATRYDRDVDNEQFF
TGTGCCACCAGATACGACAGGGATGTTGACAATGAGCAGTTCTTC
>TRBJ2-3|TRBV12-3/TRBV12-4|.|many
CASSRDQTTDTQYF
TGTGCCAGCAGTCGGGACCAGACGACAGATACGCAGTATTTT
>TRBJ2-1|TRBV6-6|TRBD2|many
CASSSSGTLEQFF
TGTGCCAGCAGTTCTAGCGGGACTCTTGAGCAGTTCTTC
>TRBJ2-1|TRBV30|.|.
CAWAGANNEQFF
TGTGCCTGGGCCGGCGCTAACAATGAGCAGTTCTTC
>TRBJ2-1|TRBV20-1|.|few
CSASAGPNDNEQFF
TGCAGTGCTAGTGCAGGACCTAACGACAATGAGCAGTTCTTC
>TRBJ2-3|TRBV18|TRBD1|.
CASSPGQGSADTQYF
TGTGCCAGCTCACCCGGACAGGGCTCGGCAGATACGCAGTATTTT
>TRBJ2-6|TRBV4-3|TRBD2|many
CASSRTSGRAFGANVLTF
TGCGCCAGCAGTAGAACTAGCGGGAGGGCTTTTGGGGCCAACGTCCTGACTTTC
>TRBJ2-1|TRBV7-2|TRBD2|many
CASSLAAGGGNEQFF
TGTGCCAGCAGCTTAGCCGCGGGAGGAGGGAATGAGCAGTTCTTC
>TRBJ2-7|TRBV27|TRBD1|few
CASSPLSSGTGVEQYF
TGTGCCAGCAGTCCCCTCTCCTCCGGGACAGGGGTTGAGCAGTACTTC
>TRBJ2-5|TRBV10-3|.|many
CAISEPGGTQYF
TGTGCCATCAGTGAGCCGGGTGGGACCCAGTACTTC
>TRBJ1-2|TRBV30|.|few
CAWSVHSRGDYGYTF
TGTGCCTGGAGTGTACATAGCAGAGGGGACTATGGCTACACCTTC
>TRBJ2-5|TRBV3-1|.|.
CASSQTGWAVHF
TGTGCCAGCAGCCAAACCGGGTGGGCAGTACACTTC
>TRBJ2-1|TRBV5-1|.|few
CASSLEWGLGNEQFF
TGCGCCAGCAGCTTGGAGTGGGGACTGGGCAATGAGCAGTTCTTC
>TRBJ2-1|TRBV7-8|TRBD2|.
CASSPAGTTPYNEQFF
TGTGCCAGCAGCCCCGCCGGGACTACCCCCTACAATGAGCAGTTCTTC
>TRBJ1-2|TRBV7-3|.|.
CASSLLQGVDYTF
TGTGCCAGCAGCCTCTTACAGGGTGTTGACTACACCTTC
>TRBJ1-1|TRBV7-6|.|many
CASSPSKTEAFF
TGTGCCAGCAGCCCTTCGAAGACTGAAGCTTTCTTT
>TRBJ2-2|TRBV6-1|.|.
CASNGGATNTGELFF
TGTGCCAGTAACGGCGGGGCGACGAACACCGGGGAGCTGTTTTTT